Described below is a single T cell receptor beta chain sequence and its context. With 8 bases removed from V and 0 bases from J, the gap between germline ends came to 10 bases. This CDR3 is built from 13 residues. The sample originates from a study of blood T cell repertoires in COVID-19. The table came from immunoSEQ multiplex PCR; TCRdb's copy has only in-frame clones and leaves some out. There are about 220,000 clones in the sample; almost 90% occur only once, and over 12% lies in the top ten. The chain combines TRBV12-3 or TRBV12-4 with TRBJ1-1, with unresolved D. This clonotype originated in a young man who had been exposed to COVID-19. The sequenced material came from PBMCs or T cells enriched from blood (not recorded which). The CDR3 reads CASSLEVNTEAFF. CDR3 bases: TGTGCCAGCTCACTAGAAGTGAACACTGAAGCTTTCTTT.